The 12 T cell receptor beta chains presented below share a single source sample, sequenced in a study of Ad26.COV2.S vaccination and SARS-CoV-2 variants. Generated by immunoSEQ multiplex PCR, the TCRdb table keeps only in-frame clones and is missing some. The sample has hundreds of thousands of clones, about 90% seen once; the top ten hold about 1.7%. Regarding treatment: approximately 18 received Ad26.COV2.S at low or high dose, single or two shots; 5 received placebo; per-sample allocation not given. Sampling was performed 63 days after the first vaccine or placebo injection. The sequencing here drew on peripheral blood, taken in a trial of Ad26.COV2.S vaccine versus placebo. The receptor set was obtained from a person aged 18-65 years who received the Ad26.COV2.S COVID-19 vaccine or a placebo.

The chain is built from TRBV5-4 and TRBJ1-3, with 7 bases matching TRBD1. The ends lost 2 bases at V and 7 bases at J; junction bases unmatched: 9. The CDR3 extends over 15 amino acids. Germline loops: CDR1 SGHNT, CDR2 YYREEE (reference sequence). The CDR3 nucleotides read TGTGCCAGCAGCTTACAGACAGGGACGGGTAACACCATATATTTT. Encoded protein: CASSLQTGTGNTIYF.

CDR3 DNA: TGTGCCTGGGGGACAGGGGGTTACGAGCAGTACTTC. It is translated as CAWGTGGYEQYF. The genes are TRBV30 and TRBJ2-7, with 11 bases lining up with TRBD1. Germline assignment: CDR1 GTSNPN and CDR2 SVGIG (reference sequence). CDR3 length equals 12 residues. V lost 5 bases to trimming and J lost 4 bases; unmatched junction nucleotides: 1.

The chain combines TRBV6-4 with TRBJ1-1; weak D call: TRBD1 (5 bases). V lost 6 bases and J 7 bases, leaving 12 bases between the germline ends. CDR3 length equals 12 residues. Germline loops: CDR1 MRHNA, CDR2 SNTAGT. The CDR3 sequence: CASRGFRGEAFF. As DNA, the CDR3 is TGTGCCAGCAGGGGGTTTAGGGGTGAAGCTTTCTTT.

V usage is TRBV7-2 and J usage is TRBJ2-7; the D gene is possibly TRBD2 (6 bases). Looked up from germline, CDR1 is SGHTA and CDR2 is FQGNSA. This CDR3 is 15 amino acids long. V gave up 5 bases and J gave up 5 bases, with 19 bases separating them. The CDR3 coding sequence is TGTGCCAGCAGCCCGACTAGTTTCAACTTCCACGAGCAGTACTTC. Encoded protein: CASSPTSFNFHEQYF.

The chain is built from TRBV7-9 and TRBJ2-7, with 7 positions matching TRBD1. Germline-derived CDR1 and CDR2 are SEHNR and FQNEAQ (reference sequence). The CDR3 is 14 amino acids. V dropped 0 bases and J dropped 4; count of bases not matched to a gene: 3. The CDR3 coding sequence is TGTGCCAGCAGCTTAGCGTCACAGGGGTACGAGCAGTACTTC. Encoded protein: CASSLASQGYEQYF.

The chain joins TRBV9 to TRBJ2-7, with 8 bases identical to TRBD2. Germline CDR1 reads SGDLS; CDR2 reads YYNGEE. V was pared by 4 bases and J by 6 bases, with 9 bases of the junction left unmatched. The CDR3 covers 14 residues. CDR3 nucleotide sequence: TGTGCCAGCAGCCCCAGCGGGGGCCCCGGCGAGCAGTACTTC. It codes for CASSPSGGPGEQYF.

This chain uses TRBV19 with TRBJ1-2; 8 positions agree with TRBD1. This CDR3 has 13 amino acids. The V gene's germline CDR1 is LNHDA and CDR2 SQIVND (reference sequence). V lost 5 bases, J lost 3 bases, and 2 bases stayed unmatched. In DNA form, the CDR3 reads TGTGCCAGTAGTCCAGGGGGCGACTATGGCTACACCTTC. Protein sequence: CASSPGGDYGYTF.

CDR3 amino acids: CASSQVIGGRSPLHF. The CDR3 DNA follows: TGCGCCAGCAGCCAAGTTATAGGGGGTCGTTCACCCCTCCACTTT. This chain uses TRBV4-1 with TRBJ1-6; possible D gene TRBD1, 6 bases. CDR3 length equals 15 residues. The germline V and J ends were trimmed by 1 base and 9 bases, with 13 bases remaining between them. Germline loops: CDR1 MGHRA, CDR2 YSYEKL.

In the case of this clone: Other DNA sequences in the sample encode the same CDR3. This chain connects TRBV4-3 to TRBJ2-1; possibly TRBD1 or TRBD2 for D (5 bases each). Germline V gene sequence: CDR1 LGHNA, CDR2 YSLEER. The V end was cut by 0 bases, the J end by 3 bases, with 9 bases between. The CDR3 loop spans 15 amino acids. The CDR3 DNA follows: TGCGCCAGCAGCCAAGATCGGGGCAGCTACAATGAGCAGTTCTTC. Its protein product is CASSQDRGSYNEQFF.

The V and J genes are TRBV7-9 and TRBJ1-1, with TRBD1 identical over 8 bases. V trimming: 3 bases; J trimming: 8 bases; junction bases outside the gene matches: 11. There are 15 residues in the CDR3. CDR1 and CDR2 (germline): SEHNR, FQNEAQ (reference sequence). The CDR3, as DNA: TGTGCCAGCAGCTTGGGGGGACAGGCTCTAGGGGAAGCTTTCTTT. Protein sequence: CASSLGGQALGEAFF.

The chain is built from TRBV25-1 and TRBJ2-1; 7 bases agree with TRBD1. From germline, CDR1 is MGHDK and CDR2 SYGVNS. This CDR3 has 12 amino acids. The CDR3 DNA follows: TGTGCTTCTCAGACAGGGCGCAATGAGCAGTTCTTC. Its translation: CASQTGRNEQFF.

This chain connects TRBV7-9 to TRBJ1-6; 8 nucleotides line up with TRBD1. CDR1 is SEHNR, CDR2 FQNEAQ, per germline (reference sequence). The CDR3 length is 15 residues. The ends lost 5 bases at V and 7 bases at J; junction bases unmatched: 7. The CDR3 is CASSDGQGGNSPLHF. DNA of the CDR3: TGTGCCAGCAGCGACGGACAGGGCGGCAATTCACCCCTCCACTTT.